These 9 T cell receptor beta chains were all obtained from the same sample, sequenced in a study of control samples from healthy donors and cancer patients. Repertoires were generated with immunoSEQ multiplex PCR, while TCRdb's copy carries only in-frame clones and drops some. The sample consists of some 140,000 clones, about 94% of them appearing once. The sequenced material came from blood. The receptors here all came from a middle-aged man in good health.

This sequence joins TRBV5-6 and TRBJ1-1, with D perhaps matching TRBD1 (5 bases). This CDR3 has 16 amino acids. The V end was cut by 1 base, the J end by 4 bases, with 17 bases between. Germline CDR1 and CDR2: SGHDT and YYEEEE. Written as DNA, the CDR3 is TGTGCCAGCAGCTTGTTCGATGGCAGGGTGAGCACTGAAGCTTTCTTT. Its translation: CASSLFDGRVSTEAFF.

The V gene is TRBV12-3 or TRBV12-4, the J gene TRBJ1-3, with D uncertain. The CDR3 has 13 residues. V was cut by 6 bases and J by 4 bases, with 10 bases left in between. Here the CDR3 reads CASRDNSGNTIYF. The CDR3 bases are TGTGCCAGCAGGGATAATTCCGGAAACACCATATATTTT.

V is TRBV5-8 and J is TRBJ2-3, with 8 bases that match TRBD1. The CDR3 extends over 15 amino acids. The ends lost 7 bases at V and 3 bases at J; junction bases unmatched: 10. Germline CDR1 SGHTS, CDR2 YDEGEE. The CDR3 here is CASSTGVGGTDTQYF. In DNA form, the CDR3 reads TGTGCCAGCTCGACAGGGGTGGGTGGGACAGATACGCAGTATTTT.

The chain couples TRBV7-9 to TRBJ1-6; no clear D gene. CDR3 length: 16 residues. Looked up from germline, CDR1 is SEHNR and CDR2 is FQNEAQ (reference sequence). Trimming cost V 1 base and J 2 bases, with 9 bases left between them. The CDR3 loop reads CASSLGGSAYNSPLHF. CDR3 DNA: TGTGCCAGCAGCTTAGGTGGTAGCGCCTATAATTCACCCCTCCACTTT.

The J gene is TRBJ2-2, the V gene TRBV19; D not resolved. The CDR3 consists of 13 residues. Germline CDR1 LNHDA, CDR2 SQIVND (reference sequence). V gave up 11 bases and J gave up 0 bases, with 10 bases separating them. CDR3 DNA: TGTGCCGGTAAGGGCACGAACACCGGGGAGCTGTTTTTT. Amino acid sequence: CAGKGTNTGELFF.

The chain has TRBV6-5 and TRBJ1-5; D remains ambiguous. The ends were cut back, 4 bases at V and 5 bases at J, with 9 bases in the middle. Per the germline V gene, CDR1 is MNHEY and CDR2 is SVGAGI. CDR3 length: 13 residues. The CDR3 coding sequence is TGTGCCAGCAGTTCGGGGTATTATCAGCCCCAGCATTTT. It specifies CASSSGYYQPQHF.

The chain is built from TRBV5-5 and TRBJ2-3; 7 bases agree with TRBD1. The length of the CDR3 is 15 residues. V lost 1 base, J lost 1 base, and 3 bases stayed unmatched. Germline V gene lookup returns CDR1 SGHKS and CDR2 YYEKEE (reference sequence). CDR3 residues: CASSLRGRGTDTQYF. The CDR3 DNA reads TGTGCCAGCAGCTTGAGGGGGCGGGGCACAGATACGCAGTATTTT.

The rearrangement links TRBV6-2 or TRBV6-3 to TRBJ1-1; D gene uncertain. Deletions cut 5 bases from V and 4 bases from J, with 11 bases between. Germline V gene lookup returns CDR1 MNHEY and CDR2 SVGEGT. The CDR3 contains 13 residues. This CDR3 reads CASSGARVTEAFF. The CDR3 DNA follows: TGTGCCAGCAGTGGCGCCCGGGTCACTGAAGCTTTCTTT.

The chain couples TRBV5-4 to TRBJ2-7; no definite D call. V was shortened by 0 bases and J by 3 bases, with 10 bases between the two germline ends. Germline V gives CDR1 SGHNT, CDR2 YYREEE (reference sequence). The CDR3 sequence is 14 residues long. CDR3 sequence (DNA): TGTGCCAGCAGCTTGGATCTGGCAAGCTACGAGCAGTACTTC. This encodes CASSLDLASYEQYF.